This passage covers 18 T cell receptor beta chains from one sample sequenced in a study of glioma-infiltrating T cells. TCR alpha and beta CDR3 regions were amplified from RNA using iRepertoire nested multiplex PCR. TCRdb re-called the multiplex PCR reads through MiXCR, storing one row per CDR3 protein. The sample lists under 20,000 distinct CDR3 sequences; 58% were seen once. The sample comprised glioma tissue, nonneoplastic brain tissue, or PBMCs (not recorded which). The receptors shown here come from a human donor with low-grade glioma or glioblastoma, undergoing nonglioma brain surgery, or in good health (not recorded which).

This clonotype was counted once. A read error may account for a junction end that differs from germline. This chain joins TRBV27 and TRBJ2-7; TRBD2 matches at 10 bases. The CDR3 consists of 14 residues. Germline values: CDR1 MNHEY, CDR2 SMNVEV (reference sequence). DNA for the CDR3: TGTGCTAGCAAAAGCGGGAGGGCAACCTACGAGCAGTGCTTC. Residues: CASKSGRATYEQCF.

This clonotype turned up a few times. The rearrangement uses TRBV7-9 and TRBJ1-5, with TRBD1 matching 8 bases. V shed 4 bases and J 4 bases; nucleotides not matched to a gene: 3. The length of the CDR3 is 14 residues. Germline V CDR1 and CDR2: SEHNR, FQNEAQ (reference sequence). As DNA, the CDR3 is TGTGCCAGCAGCTCGGACAGGGTAAATCAGCCCCAGCATTTT. Residues: CASSSDRVNQPQHF. Variable domain in full (rest from reference TRBV7-9 and TRBJ1-5): DTGVSQNPRHKITKRGQNVTFRCDPISEHNRLYWYRQTLGQGPEFLTYFQNEAQLEKSRLLSDRFSAERPKGSFSTLEIQRTEQGDSAMYLCASSSDRVNQPQHFGDGTRLSIL.

V gene TRBV20-1 combines with J gene TRBJ2-1, with TRBD2 identical over 11 bases. CDR3 length equals 17 residues. The V segment lost 5 bases and the J segment 4 bases; nucleotides outside the gene matches: 13. CDR1 and CDR2 from the germline V gene are DFQATT and SNEGSKA (reference sequence). In DNA, the CDR3 is TGCAGTGCTGGCCGATACGCTAGCGGGAGGAAGTACAATGAGCAGTTCTTC. Residues: CSAGRYASGRKYNEQFF.

The chain couples TRBV7-9 to TRBJ2-3; 11 positions match TRBD1. V trimming: 1 base; J trimming: 4 bases; junction bases outside the gene matches: 1. Germline CDR1 is SEHNR and CDR2 is FQNEAQ (reference sequence). The CDR3 loop spans 15 amino acids. CDR3 sequence: CASSLGTGGADTQYF. As DNA, the CDR3 is TGTGCCAGCAGCTTAGGGACAGGGGGCGCAGATACGCAGTATTTT.

This clonotype was observed a single time. This chain uses TRBV6-1 with TRBJ2-7, with TRBD2 matching 7 bases. Germline loops: CDR1 MNHNS, CDR2 SASEGT. The CDR3 consists of 12 residues. Germline trimming cut 6 bases from V and 7 bases from J; bases unmatched to any gene: 6. In DNA, the CDR3 is TGTGCCAGCAGGCGGGAGACGCGGGAGCAGTACTTC. It is translated as CASRRETREQYF.

The chain is built from TRBV6-1 and TRBJ1-1, with D tentatively TRBD1 (5 bases). V lost 8 bases and J 1 base, leaving 11 bases between the germline ends. CDR3 size: 13 residues. Germline V gene sequence: CDR1 MNHNS, CDR2 SASEGT. The CDR3 sequence is CASSQGRNTEAFF. CDR3 bases: TGTGCCAGCTCCCAGGGAAGGAACACTGAAGCTTTCTTT.

The sample holds one count of this clonotype. This chain links TRBV7-2 with TRBJ2-7, with D perhaps TRBD1 or TRBD2 (5 bases each). The CDR3 length is 19 residues. V shed 1 base and J shed 8 bases, with 30 bases lying between them. The germline V gene encodes CDR1 SGHTA and CDR2 FQGNSA. The CDR3 protein is CASSLEVPGLTGMETKQYF. In DNA form, the CDR3 reads TGTGCCAGCAGCTTAGAGGTACCAGGGTTAACCGGGATGGAGACGAAGCAGTACTTC.

This clonotype was detected only a few times. V is TRBV20-1 and J is TRBJ2-1, with D tentatively TRBD2 (6 bases). In germline, CDR1 is DFQATT, CDR2 SNEGSKA (reference sequence). Between the trimmed V and J ends, which lost 3 bases and 10 bases, there was a span of 13 bases. This CDR3 contains 12 residues. The CDR3 DNA follows: TGCAGTGCTAGCGGGAGCAGTTCGGAGCAGTTCTTC. Its protein is CSASGSSSEQFF.

This clonotype was detected ten times or more. This chain joins TRBV7-2 and TRBJ2-7; 13 positions match TRBD2. The germline gives CDR1 SGHTA, CDR2 FQGNSA. The CDR3 is 18 residues long. Trimming cost V 5 bases and J 4 bases; bases outside gene matches: 14. Here the CDR3 reads CASSTPILAGGKMYEQYF. The CDR3 nucleotides are TGTGCCAGCAGCACCCCCATACTAGCGGGAGGGAAAATGTACGAGCAGTACTTC.

The chain has TRBV7-3 and TRBJ2-3; no firm D call. The CDR3 has 15 residues. Germline assignment: CDR1 SGHTA and CDR2 FQGTGA. V was trimmed by 0 bases and J by 3 bases, leaving 10 bases between them. The CDR3, as DNA: TGTGCCAGCAGCTTAACTGGGGTCGAGACAGATACGCAGTATTTT. Protein: CASSLTGVETDTQYF.

The gene calls are TRBV7-9 and TRBJ1-2, with unresolved D. This CDR3 contains 14 residues. Trimming took 1 base from V and 2 from J, leaving 8 bases between them. The germline V gene has CDR1 SEHNR and CDR2 FQNEAQ (reference sequence). In DNA, the CDR3 is TGTGCCAGCAGCTTAGGGACGGCGAACTATGGCTACACCTTC. It encodes CASSLGTANYGYTF.

There are a few counts of this clonotype. This sequence joins TRBV28 and TRBJ1-5; D remains ambiguous. The CDR3 is 15 residues long. The V and J ends lost 4 bases and 1 base respectively, with 11 bases between them. Germline CDR1 and CDR2: MDHEN and SYDVKM. The DNA for the CDR3 is TGTGCCAGCAGTTCCTTGACGTCGAGCAATCAGCCCCAGCATTTT. Translation: CASSSLTSSNQPQHF. The whole variable domain, filled in from reference TRBV28 and TRBJ1-5, reads DVKVTQSSRYLVKRTGEKVFLECVQDMDHENMFWYRQDPGLGLRLIYFSYDVKMKEKGDIPEGYSVSREKKERFSLILESASTNQTSMYLCASSSLTSSNQPQHFGDGTRLSIL.

The J gene is TRBJ1-1, the V gene TRBV15; no firm D call. Looked up from germline, CDR1 is LNHNV and CDR2 is YYDKDF (reference sequence). Trimming cost V 8 bases and J 0 bases, with 10 bases left between them. This CDR3 comprises 13 residues. CDR3 nucleotide sequence: TGTGCCACCTCCGAGACAATGAACACTGAAGCTTTCTTT. Amino acid sequence: CATSETMNTEAFF.

This clonotype turned up a few times. The chain carries TRBV20-1 and TRBJ2-7; 8 positions agree with TRBD1. The germline gives CDR1 DFQATT, CDR2 SNEGSKA (reference sequence). The length of the CDR3 is 12 residues. The V segment lost 8 bases and the J segment 3 bases; nucleotides outside the gene matches: 6. CDR3 sequence reads: CSPDRGGYEQYF. The CDR3 nucleotides are TGCAGTCCCGACAGGGGTGGCTACGAGCAGTACTTC.

This clonotype was seen many times. The chain couples TRBV19 to TRBJ2-1; D remains unclear. Trimming left V 6 bases short and J 8 bases short, with 20 bases between. This CDR3 has 15 amino acids. The germline CDR1 and CDR2 sequences are LNHDA and SQIVND (reference sequence). Here the CDR3 DNA reads TGTGCCAGTAGACCTCCCAGACCAGGAGACCATGAGCAGTTCTTC. It encodes CASRPPRPGDHEQFF.

The J gene is TRBJ2-3, the V gene TRBV15; 9 bases fit TRBD2. CDR1 and CDR2 from the germline V gene are LNHNV and YYDKDF (reference sequence). CDR3 length: 15 amino acids. Unmatched junction bases numbered 8, after V lost 4 bases and J lost 6 bases. In nucleotides, the CDR3 is TGTGCCACCAGCAATAGCGGGAGAGTGAGGGATACGCAGTATTTT. Residues: CATSNSGRVRDTQYF.

In this sample, this clonotype is medium-sized. The CDR3, as DNA: TGCGCCAGCAGCCAAGATCCCCAACCGAACACTGAAGCTTTCTTT. Its translation: CASSQDPQPNTEAFF. V gene TRBV4-1 combines with J gene TRBJ1-1, with D unclear. The V end lost 0 bases, the J end lost 1 base, and 9 bases lay between the germline ends. Germline CDR1 is MGHRA and CDR2 is YSYEKL. The CDR3 runs to 15 residues.

This sequence joins TRBV27 and TRBJ1-1; D is perhaps TRBD1 (5 bases). The CDR3 consists of 14 residues. Trimming cost V 3 bases and J 4 bases, with 12 bases left between them. Germline CDR1 is MNHEY and CDR2 is SMNVEV (reference sequence). The CDR3 nucleotides read TGTGCCAGCAGTTTGCTACAGGAAGGCACTGAAGCTTTCTTT. Its translation is CASSLLQEGTEAFF.